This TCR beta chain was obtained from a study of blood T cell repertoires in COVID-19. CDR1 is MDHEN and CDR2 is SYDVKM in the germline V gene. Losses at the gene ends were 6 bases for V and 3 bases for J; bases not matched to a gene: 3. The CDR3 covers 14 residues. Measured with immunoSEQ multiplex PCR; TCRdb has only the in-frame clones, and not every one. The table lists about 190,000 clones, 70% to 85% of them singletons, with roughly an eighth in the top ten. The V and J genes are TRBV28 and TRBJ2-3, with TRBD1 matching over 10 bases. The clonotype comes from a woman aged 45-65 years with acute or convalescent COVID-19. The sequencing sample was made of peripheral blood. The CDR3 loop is CASSLGQGTDTQYF. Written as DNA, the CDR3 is TGTGCCAGCAGCCTGGGACAGGGGACAGATACGCAGTATTTT.